The present T cell receptor (beta chain) was sequenced within a study of CD4 T cells in relation to SARS-CoV-2 and coronaviruses. Study findings and constraints: In approximately 70% of donors, memory CD4+ clonotypes crossrecognized SARS-CoV-2 and at least one common cold coronavirus spike.

Concerning this clone: Its antigen remains unidentified.

TCRdb's table, derived via immunoSEQ multiplex PCR, lists solely in-frame clones and lacks some. The sample consists of 10,000 or so clones, 80% to 90% of them appearing once. The V end was cut by 4 bases, the J end by 7 bases, with 5 bases between. Germline V CDR1 and CDR2: LGHDT, YNNKEL (reference sequence). This CDR3 is 12 amino acids long. The sequence derives from an adult with COVID-19. The specimen was naive CD4+ T cells from PBMCs. This sample's subset: naive CD4+ T cells isolated by negative enrichment. V usage is TRBV3-1 (or the pseudogene TRBV3-2) and J usage is TRBJ1-6; D gene ambiguous. The CDR3 DNA reads as TGTGCCAGCAGCCTGGAGAATTCACCCCTCCACTTT. This translates into CASSLENSPLHF.